These 22 T cell receptor beta chains were all obtained from the same sample, sequenced in a study of OX40 agonist ivuxolimab in advanced cancers. Data came from immunoSEQ multiplex PCR; TCRdb stores just in-frame clones and leaves some out. The data contain 25,000 to 30,000 clones, roughly 84% of them singletons. Sequences were derived from CD4+ or CD8+ T cells sorted from blood, sampled in a trial of the OX40 agonist ivuxolimab. Every receptor here comes from an adult with an advanced solid tumor such as melanoma, head and neck, liver or kidney cancer.

The chain couples TRBV13 to TRBJ2-7; 11 nucleotides agree with TRBD2. The CDR3 has 17 residues. J lost 2 bases, V lost 5 bases, and 11 bases had no gene match. Germline CDR1 reads PRHDT; CDR2 reads FYEKMQ (reference sequence). The CDR3 loop reads CASSVGLGLADAYEQYF. CDR3 DNA: TGTGCCAGCAGCGTCGGCTTGGGACTAGCGGACGCCTACGAGCAGTACTTC.

The J gene is TRBJ1-5, the V gene TRBV13; 7 positions agree with TRBD1. Germline V gene sequence: CDR1 PRHDT, CDR2 FYEKMQ (reference sequence). The CDR3 totals 16 residues. Germline trimming cut 1 base from V and 2 bases from J; bases unmatched to any gene: 5. In DNA form, the CDR3 reads TGTGCCAGCAGCTTAGAACAGGGGTTCGGCAATCAGCCCCAGCATTTT. It encodes CASSLEQGFGNQPQHF.

CDR3 sequence reads: CASSLMTIAGGPTDTQYF. The DNA for the CDR3 is TGTGCCAGCAGCTTAATGACTATAGCGGGAGGGCCTACAGATACGCAGTATTTT. This sequence joins TRBV7-6 and TRBJ2-3; 11 positions match TRBD2. Germline CDR1 reads SGHVS; CDR2 reads FNYEAQ. With V trimmed by 2 bases and J by 3 bases, 10 bases remained unmatched. This CDR3 has 18 amino acids.

A single count supports this clone. The chain links TRBV7-5 to TRBJ2-3; the D segment call TRBD2 is taken from the table without a DNA check. TRBV7-5 is a pseudogene. This CDR3 is 19 amino acids long. The CDR3 nucleotides read TGTGCCAGAAGACAAACTCCCTCTGAGGGAGCGACACACACAGATACGCAGTATTTT. This codes for CARRQTPSEGATHTDTQYF.

This chain links TRBV19 with TRBJ1-5; the D gene is possibly TRBD1 (6 bases). Germline V gives CDR1 LNHDA, CDR2 SQIVND (reference sequence). This CDR3 spans 14 amino acids. Trimming shortened V by 7 bases and J by 5 bases, and 15 bases separated the two germline ends. The CDR3 DNA is TGTGCCAGTAATAATTGGCAGGGGCATCAGCCCCAGCATTTT. Protein product: CASNNWQGHQPQHF.

This clone turned up a few times. V gene TRBV5-5 combines with J gene TRBJ2-7; 9 bases agree with TRBD1. CDR1 is SGHKS, CDR2 YYEKEE, per germline (reference sequence). The CDR3 runs to 14 residues. With V trimmed by 3 bases and J by 4 bases, 5 bases remained unmatched. The DNA for the CDR3 is TGTGCCAGCAGCTCCGGGACAGGGTTTTACGAGCAGTACTTC. This encodes CASSSGTGFYEQYF. The variable domain in full, completed from reference TRBV5-5 and TRBJ2-7, reads DAGVTQSPTHLIKTRGQQVTLRCSPISGHKSVSWYQQVLGQGPQFIFQYYEKEERGRGNFPDRFSARQFPNYSSELNVNALLLGDSALYLCASSSGTGFYEQYFGPGTRLTVT.

V is TRBV2 and J is TRBJ2-5, with 9 bases aligning to TRBD2. Germline CDR1 and CDR2: SNHLY and FYNNEI. With V trimmed by 6 bases and J by 5 bases, 13 bases remained unmatched. There are 16 residues in the CDR3. This CDR3 is CASRPGVAGVGETQYF. In DNA form, the CDR3 reads TGTGCCAGCAGGCCCGGGGTAGCGGGAGTTGGTGAGACCCAGTACTTC.

The J gene is TRBJ2-7, the V gene TRBV4-3, with 7 bases lining up with TRBD2. Unmatched junction bases numbered 6, after V lost 1 base and J lost 6 bases. The CDR3 length is 14 residues. The V gene's germline CDR1 is LGHNA and CDR2 YSLEER. The CDR3 bases are TGCGCCAGCAGCCAAGCGGGGGGTGGGTTCGAGCAGTACTTC. It yields the protein CASSQAGGGFEQYF.

The V call is TRBV7-2, the J call TRBJ2-3, with D perhaps being TRBD1 or TRBD2 (7 bases each). CDR3 length: 15 amino acids. V was cut by 5 bases and J by 2 bases, with 14 bases left in between. Germline V lookup: CDR1 SGHTA, CDR2 FQGNSA. CDR3 DNA: TGTGCCAGCAGCCCAGGGGGGGGGCCCACAGATACGCAGTATTTT. This encodes CASSPGGGPTDTQYF.

The chain links TRBV9 to TRBJ1-1; D gene unclear. The CDR3 loop spans 14 amino acids. Per the germline V gene, CDR1 is SGDLS and CDR2 is YYNGEE. V was trimmed by 6 bases and J by 4 bases, leaving 16 bases between them. For the CDR3, the DNA is TGTGCCAGCACGGGGTCCTTTTGGGGCACTGAAGCTTTCTTT. Translating it yields CASTGSFWGTEAFF.

The chain employs TRBV4-3 and TRBJ1-1; D possibly corresponds to TRBD1 (5 bases). With 5 bases removed from V and 0 bases from J, the gap between germline ends came to 13 bases. The CDR3 consists of 15 residues. CDR1 is LGHNA and CDR2 is YSLEER in the germline V gene. The CDR3: CASSSRQNMNTEAFF. In DNA form, the CDR3 reads TGCGCCAGCAGCTCACGACAGAACATGAACACTGAAGCTTTCTTT.

The chain recombines TRBV9 with TRBJ2-1; possibly TRBD1 or TRBD2 for D (5 bases each). CDR3 size: 15 residues. Germline CDR1 is SGDLS and CDR2 is YYNGEE. Trimming took 3 bases from V and 0 from J, leaving 10 bases between them. CDR3 amino acids: CASSGGTGSYNEQFF. The CDR3 bases are TGTGCCAGCAGCGGGGGGACGGGCTCCTACAATGAGCAGTTCTTC.

The CDR3 sequence is CASSPGGGGFYEQYF. In DNA, the CDR3 is TGTGCCAGCAGCCCGGGGGGCGGGGGGTTCTACGAGCAGTACTTC. This rearrangement joins TRBV9 to TRBJ2-7, with 8 bases that match TRBD2. Germline CDR1 and CDR2: SGDLS and YYNGEE. This CDR3 has 15 amino acids. V lost 4 bases and J lost 3; bases outside the gene matches: 9.

As concerns this clone: Germline and junction disagree at one end, which may indicate a read error. The chain is built from TRBV7-7 and TRBJ2-1; maybe TRBD2 (6 bases). Germline values: CDR1 SSHAT, CDR2 FNYEAQ (reference sequence). The CDR3 is made up of 15 amino acids. The CDR3 DNA is TGTGCTAGCAGCTTAGAGGGTAGCGGAGACTACGAGCAGTTCTTC. It is translated as CASSLEGSGDYEQFF. The full variable domain, rest sourced from reference TRBV7-7 and TRBJ2-1, is GAGVSQSPRYKVTKRGQDVTLRCDPISSHATLYWYQQALGQGPEFLTYFNYEAQPDKSGLPSDRFSAERPEGSISTLTIQRTEQRDSAMYRCASSLEGSGDYEQFFGPGTRLTVL.

The rearrangement joins TRBV5-1 to TRBJ2-7; TRBD1 aligns across 8 bases. CDR1 SGHRS and CDR2 YFSETQ come from the germline V gene. With 3 bases clipped from V and 5 bases from J, the junction kept 7 bases outside the gene matches. This CDR3 region has 14 residues. CDR3 loop: CASSSDRGTNEQYF. The CDR3 DNA reads TGCGCCAGCAGCTCCGACAGGGGAACGAACGAGCAGTACTTC.

V usage is TRBV19 and J usage is TRBJ2-1; possibly TRBD1 or TRBD2 for D (5 bases each). This CDR3 comprises 16 residues. V shed 3 bases and J shed 3 bases, with 15 bases lying between them. Germline V gene data show CDR1 as LNHDA and CDR2 as SQIVND (reference sequence). The CDR3 DNA is TGTGCCAGTAGTATCATGGGGGAAGGTCTCTACAATGAGCAGTTCTTC. It specifies CASSIMGEGLYNEQFF. The full variable domain, with the rest looked up from reference TRBV19 and TRBJ2-1, is DGGITQSPKYLFRKEGQNVTLSCEQNLNHDAMYWYRQDPGQGLRLIYYSQIVNDFQKGDIAEGYSVSREKKESFPLTVTSAQKNPTAFYLCASSIMGEGLYNEQFFGPGTRLTVL.

The chain employs TRBV25-1 and TRBJ2-5; D unresolved. Germline V CDR1 and CDR2: MGHDK, SYGVNS. With 6 bases removed from V and 7 bases from J, the gap between germline ends came to 24 bases. CDR3 length equals 16 residues. Here the CDR3 reads CASSRYPLGRKGTQYF. The CDR3 nucleotides are TGTGCCAGCAGCCGATACCCTTTGGGCAGAAAGGGGACCCAGTACTTC.

This chain uses TRBV5-6 with TRBJ2-3; 9 bases match TRBD2. This CDR3 is built from 16 residues. V lost 3 bases and J lost 7; bases outside the gene matches: 12. Per germline, CDR1 SGHDT and CDR2 YYEEEE. The CDR3 sequence is CASSSVGTSSPYTQYF. For the CDR3, the DNA is TGTGCCAGCAGCTCGGTTGGGACTAGCTCTCCGTATACGCAGTATTTT.

This chain uses TRBV4-1 with TRBJ2-7; D is perhaps TRBD1 or TRBD2 (5 bases each). The CDR3 sequence is 13 residues long. The ends were cut back, 7 bases at V and 9 bases at J, with 19 bases in the middle. Germline loops: CDR1 MGHRA, CDR2 YSYEKL. The CDR3: CASTDSPGRGQYF. The DNA for the CDR3 is TGCGCCAGCACCGACAGTCCCGGACGGGGGCAGTACTTC.

The chain is built from TRBV29-1 and TRBJ2-7; D gene uncertain. The V end lost 5 bases, the J end lost 7 bases, and 12 bases lay between the germline ends. CDR1 and CDR2 from the germline V gene are SQVTM and ANQGSEA. The CDR3 is 11 residues long. In DNA form, the CDR3 reads TGCAGCGTTTCGACAATGGGGGAGCAGTACTTC. This encodes CSVSTMGEQYF.

The chain employs TRBV2 and TRBJ1-2; D is undetermined. Trimming took 0 bases from V and 4 from J, leaving 15 bases between them. The germline gives CDR1 SNHLY, CDR2 FYNNEI. The CDR3 runs 16 residues. The CDR3: CASSEARSPVVYGYTF. CDR3 bases: TGTGCCAGCAGTGAAGCGCGAAGCCCGGTAGTCTATGGCTACACCTTC.

The gene calls are TRBV9 and TRBJ1-1; no definite D call. The germline V and J ends were trimmed by 4 bases and 4 bases, with 8 bases remaining between them. Germline V gene lookup returns CDR1 SGDLS and CDR2 YYNGEE. CDR3 length: 12 residues. CDR3 in amino acids: CASSPPLTEAFF. The DNA of the CDR3 is TGTGCCAGCAGCCCCCCTCTCACTGAAGCTTTCTTT.